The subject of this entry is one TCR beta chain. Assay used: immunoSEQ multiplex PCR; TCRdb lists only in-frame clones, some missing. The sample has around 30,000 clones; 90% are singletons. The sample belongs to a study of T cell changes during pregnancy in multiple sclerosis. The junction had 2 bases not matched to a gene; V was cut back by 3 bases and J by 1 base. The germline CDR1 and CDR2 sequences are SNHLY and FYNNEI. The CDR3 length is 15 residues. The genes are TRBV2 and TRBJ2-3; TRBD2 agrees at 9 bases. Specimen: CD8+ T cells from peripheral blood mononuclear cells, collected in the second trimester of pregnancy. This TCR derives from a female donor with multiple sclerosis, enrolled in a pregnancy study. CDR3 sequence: CASSDIAGGTDTQYF. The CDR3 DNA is TGTGCCAGCAGTGACATAGCGGGAGGCACAGATACGCAGTATTTT.